One and the same sample provided the 32 T cell receptor beta chains below, sequenced in a study of T cells in Graves' hyperthyroidism and ophthalmopathy. Amplified TCR beta CDR3 regions derived from RNA transcripts. The HTBI set primed first-round TCR CDR3 RT-PCR. From the multiplex PCR reads, TCRdb called clonotypes with MiXCR, one entry per CDR3 protein. The data contain 450,000 to 650,000 distinct CDR3 sequences, under 20% of them seen just once; the ten biggest clones take up 17%. The sequenced material came from blood. The source of these receptors is a young woman with Graves' ophthalmopathy.

This clonotype has just a few counts. The chain uses TRBV28 and TRBJ1-5, with no clear D. There are 16 residues in the CDR3. V lost 8 bases, J lost 5 bases, and 22 bases lay in between. Germline V gene lookup returns CDR1 MDHEN and CDR2 SYDVKM. In DNA, the CDR3 is TGTGCCAGCGGCTCCTGGGTGGGAGGGATTGATCAGCCCCAGCATTTT. Translation gives CASGSWVGGIDQPQHF.

The chain recombines TRBV5-1 with TRBJ2-2; maybe TRBD2 (5 bases). Per the germline V gene, CDR1 is SGHRS and CDR2 is YFSETQ. The V and J ends lost 1 base and 1 base respectively, with 11 bases between them. The CDR3 has 16 residues. In DNA, the CDR3 is TGCGCCAGCAGCTTGTCTAACCGGGGGAACACCGGGGAGCTGTTTTTT. This encodes CASSLSNRGNTGELFF.

This clonotype has a count of ten or more. V usage is TRBV28 and J usage is TRBJ2-7, with TRBD1 as a possible D gene (5 bases). The germline V gene encodes CDR1 MDHEN and CDR2 SYDVKM. This CDR3 region has 16 residues. Deletions cut 2 bases from V and 0 bases from J, with 14 bases between. The CDR3 spells CASSLPDTYRSYEQYF. The CDR3 DNA reads TGTGCCAGCAGTTTACCGGACACCTACCGCTCCTACGAGCAGTACTTC. Based on the CDR3 plus reference TRBV28 and TRBJ2-7, the full variable domain is DVKVTQSSRYLVKRTGEKVFLECVQDMDHENMFWYRQDPGLGLRLIYFSYDVKMKEKGDIPEGYSVSREKKERFSLILESASTNQTSMYLCASSLPDTYRSYEQYFGPGTRLTVT.

This clonotype was seen at least ten times. The V call is TRBV20-1, the J call TRBJ1-5, with a tentative D call TRBD1 (6 bases). There are 16 residues in the CDR3. V was pared by 0 bases and J by 0 bases, with 12 bases between. Germline V CDR1 and CDR2: DFQATT, SNEGSKA (reference sequence). The CDR3 DNA reads as TGCAGTGCTAGAGATGGGGGCAGTTCTAGCAATCAGCCCCAGCATTTT. It yields the protein CSARDGGSSSNQPQHF.

At least ten counts were recorded for this clonotype. CDR3 protein: CASSVEDDAEGYTF. The CDR3 DNA follows: TGTGCCAGCAGCGTAGAGGACGATGCAGAGGGCTACACCTTC. The chain employs TRBV7-2 and TRBJ1-2; D call uncertain. V shed 5 bases and J shed 8 bases, with 18 bases lying between them. The length of the CDR3 is 14 residues. Looked up from germline, CDR1 is SGHTA and CDR2 is FQGNSA. The full variable domain, in which reference TRBV7-2 and TRBJ1-2 provide the parts outside the CDR3, is GAGVSQSPSNKVTEKGKDVELRCDPISGHTALYWYRQSLGQGLEFLIYFQGNSAPDKSGLPSDRFSAERTGGSVSTLTIQRTQQEDSAVYLCASSVEDDAEGYTFGSGTRLTVV.

This clonotype was seen ten or more times. V usage is TRBV28 and J usage is TRBJ2-3; TRBD1 might be the D (6 bases). The germline V gene encodes CDR1 MDHEN and CDR2 SYDVKM. This CDR3 contains 14 residues. With 2 bases removed from V and 4 bases from J, the gap between germline ends came to 10 bases. CDR3 DNA sequence: TGTGCCAGCAGTTTAGGGGGCCTTTCAGATACGCAGTATTTT. Encoded protein: CASSLGGLSDTQYF.

This clonotype was seen a few times. This sequence may be a read error, since a much larger clone differs from it by one base. The rearrangement uses TRBV7-9 and TRBJ2-1; a possible D gene is TRBD1 (6 bases). V was shortened by 7 bases and J by 12 bases, with 19 bases between the two germline ends. Germline assignment: CDR1 SEHNR and CDR2 FQNEAQ (reference sequence). CDR3 length equals 13 residues. CDR3 sequence reads: CASNLRVLGAQFF. The CDR3 nucleotides are TGTGCCAGCAACCTCAGGGTTTTGGGGGCGCAGTTCTTC.

This clonotype occurred many times. The chain uses TRBV28 and TRBJ2-1, with 10 bases identical to TRBD2. The trim removed 4 bases at V and 3 bases at J, leaving 6 bases unmatched. This CDR3 is built from 16 residues. The germline CDR1 and CDR2 sequences are MDHEN and SYDVKM. As DNA, the CDR3 is TGTGCCAGCAGTTCGACGGGACTAGCGAGCTACAATGAGCAGTTCTTC. It codes for CASSSTGLASYNEQFF.

Comment on this clonotype: One base away lies a much larger clone, so this may be a sequencing read error. This chain uses TRBV27 with TRBJ2-5; D may correspond to TRBD1 or TRBD2 (5 bases each). In germline, CDR1 is MNHEY, CDR2 SMNVEV (reference sequence). This CDR3 contains 19 residues. This CDR3 is CATKFPVFRDVAIQETHYF. CDR3 bases: TGTGCCACCAAGTTCCCGGTCTTCCGGGACGTGGCGATCCAAGAGACCCATTACTTC.

This clonotype was recorded many times. This chain connects TRBV3-1 to TRBJ2-3; TRBD2 aligns across 8 bases. Germline loops: CDR1 LGHDT, CDR2 YNNKEL (reference sequence). The CDR3 consists of 16 residues. J was trimmed by 1 base and V by 0 bases; bases with no gene match: 3. CDR3 sequence reads: CASSQDEAGGTDTQYF. The CDR3 DNA follows: TGTGCCAGCAGCCAAGATGAAGCGGGAGGCACAGATACGCAGTATTTT.

This clonotype was counted ten times or more. V is TRBV5-1 and J is TRBJ2-5; D uncertain. V was cut by 0 bases and J by 1 base, with 4 bases left in between. The CDR3 runs 13 residues. CDR1 SGHRS and CDR2 YFSETQ come from the germline V gene. CDR3 in amino acids: CASSLGAQETQYF. CDR3 sequence (DNA): TGCGCCAGCAGCTTGGGTGCCCAAGAGACCCAGTACTTC.

The chain carries TRBV10-3 and TRBJ1-4, with 7 bases aligning to TRBD1. The CDR3 consists of 13 residues. Germline V gene sequence: CDR1 ENHRY, CDR2 SYGVKD. J lost 2 bases, V lost 9 bases, and 3 bases had no gene match. CDR3 DNA: TGTGCCATTCAACAGGGGACTAATGAAAAACTGTTTTTT. As protein: CAIQQGTNEKLFF.

This chain uses TRBV7-2 with TRBJ2-7; TRBD1 agrees at 8 bases. This CDR3 is 16 amino acids long. Germline V gene data show CDR1 as SGHTA and CDR2 as FQGNSA. The junction had 13 bases not matched to a gene; V was cut back by 5 bases and J by 4 bases. CDR3 sequence reads: CASSQGGQAKPYEQYF. The CDR3 bases are TGTGCCAGCAGCCAGGGGGGACAGGCGAAGCCATACGAGCAGTACTTC.

The V call is TRBV9, the J call TRBJ1-4; 9 bases align to TRBD1. CDR1 is SGDLS and CDR2 is YYNGEE in the germline V gene. With 2 bases clipped from V and 0 bases from J, the junction kept 5 bases outside the gene matches. There are 17 residues in the CDR3. The CDR3 coding sequence is TGTGCCAGCAGCGTCCGGGACAGGGTCCCAACTAATGAAAAACTGTTTTTT. Encoded protein: CASSVRDRVPTNEKLFF.

This clonotype appeared a few times. The gene calls are TRBV30 and TRBJ2-1; 8 bases map to TRBD2. The CDR3 is made up of 13 amino acids. With V trimmed by 3 bases and J by 8 bases, 6 bases remained unmatched. The germline V gene has CDR1 GTSNPN and CDR2 SVGIG (reference sequence). The CDR3 bases are TGTGCCTGGAGCCCCGGGGGGGGCCATGAGCAGTTCTTC. This translates into CAWSPGGGHEQFF.

This clonotype has at least ten counts. The J gene is TRBJ1-2, the V gene TRBV28, with 7 positions matching TRBD1. The CDR3 length is 14 residues. After removal of 7 bases from V and 8 bases from J, the junction contained 13 bases not matched to a gene. Germline V gene sequence: CDR1 MDHEN, CDR2 SYDVKM. DNA of the CDR3: TGTGCCAGCACCCCTGGGACAGTTATGGGGGGCTACACCTTC. This encodes CASTPGTVMGGYTF.

This clonotype showed up many times. The gene calls are TRBV30 and TRBJ1-1; the D gene is possibly TRBD1 (5 bases). V lost 0 bases, J lost 4 bases, and 9 bases lay in between. The CDR3 is made up of 13 amino acids. The germline V gene encodes CDR1 GTSNPN and CDR2 SVGIG (reference sequence). Here the CDR3 reads CAWSVPGTTEAFF. The CDR3, as DNA: TGTGCCTGGAGTGTCCCCGGGACCACTGAAGCTTTCTTT.

This clonotype came up many times. The CDR3 spells CASSLGLFGYEQFF. The DNA of the CDR3 is TGTGCCAGCAGCTTAGGTTTATTCGGGTACGAGCAGTTCTTC. The rearrangement links TRBV11-2 to TRBJ2-1; D is unclear. CDR3 length equals 14 residues. Germline assignment: CDR1 SGHAT and CDR2 FQNNGV. V dropped 1 base and J dropped 10 bases, with 14 bases sitting between them.

This clonotype was counted at least ten times. The V gene is TRBV7-2, the J gene TRBJ2-1, with TRBD2 identical over 13 bases. The germline gives CDR1 SGHTA, CDR2 FQGNSA. With 1 base clipped from V and 10 bases from J, the junction kept 4 bases outside the gene matches. The CDR3 covers 15 residues. In DNA form, the CDR3 reads TGTGCCAGCAGCTTAGGAGGGACTAGCGGGGACGAGCAGTTCTTC. Protein sequence: CASSLGGTSGDEQFF. The variable domain in full, with the rest retrieved from reference TRBV7-2 and TRBJ2-1, is GAGVSQSPSNKVTEKGKDVELRCDPISGHTALYWYRQSLGQGLEFLIYFQGNSAPDKSGLPSDRFSAERTGGSVSTLTIQRTQQEDSAVYLCASSLGGTSGDEQFFGPGTRLTVL.

The chain has TRBV3-1 and TRBJ1-5, with unresolved D. This CDR3 comprises 16 residues. Trimming took 5 bases from V and 2 from J, leaving 16 bases between them. Germline CDR1 is LGHDT and CDR2 is YNNKEL (reference sequence). The CDR3 loop is CASSYGPSNGNQPQHF. DNA for the CDR3: TGTGCCAGCAGCTACGGGCCCTCCAATGGCAATCAGCCCCAGCATTTT.

At least ten counts were recorded for this clonotype. Compared with germline, one end of the junction differs, possibly owing to a read error. The genes are TRBV20-1 and TRBJ1-6; D gene unclear. CDR1 is DFQATT, CDR2 SNEGSKA, per germline (reference sequence). CDR3 length: 10 amino acids. CDR3 DNA sequence: TGTGGGATGTCCAATTCACCCCTCCACTTT. Translation gives CGMSNSPLHF.

This clonotype was counted ten times or more. For the CDR3, the DNA is TGTGCCAGCAGTGAAAGATGGGTTCGAGCTTTCTTT. It codes for CASSERWVRAFF. The genes are TRBV6-1 and TRBJ1-1; D is ambiguous. Trimming pared 2 bases from V and 10 bases from J, leaving 11 bases between. The CDR3 sequence is 12 residues long. The V gene's germline CDR1 is MNHNS and CDR2 SASEGT.

The chain joins TRBV7-8 to TRBJ1-4, with a weak D call TRBD1 (5 bases). The CDR3 consists of 13 residues. The ends were cut back, 5 bases at V and 8 bases at J, with 12 bases in the middle. Germline CDR1 reads SGHVS; CDR2 reads FQNEAQ. CDR3 DNA: TGTGCCAGCAGCCTAAATGGGGGGGAAAAACTGTTTTTT. Translation gives CASSLNGGEKLFF.

The rearrangement links TRBV6-2 or TRBV6-3 to TRBJ2-3; D is ambiguous. The germline CDR1 and CDR2 sequences are MNHEY and SVGEGT. The CDR3 runs to 13 residues. V lost 3 bases and J 5 bases, leaving 9 bases between the germline ends. CDR3 protein: CASSYVIGDTQYF. The CDR3 DNA follows: TGTGCCAGCAGTTATGTTATTGGAGATACGCAGTATTTT.

CDR3 protein: CASSLGQGVQYF. CDR3 bases: TGTGCCAGCAGTTTAGGGCAGGGAGTGCAGTACTTC. The chain is built from TRBV12-3 or TRBV12-4 and TRBJ2-7; TRBD1 or TRBD2 may be the D gene (5 bases each). This CDR3 region has 12 residues. The V gene lost 1 base and the J gene lost 9 bases, with 10 bases spanning the gap.

V gene TRBV12-3 or TRBV12-4 combines with J gene TRBJ2-2, with TRBD1 identical over 9 bases. V was clipped by 7 bases and J by 7 bases; unmatched bases: 10. CDR3 length: 15 residues. The CDR3 DNA follows: TGTGCCAGCACGGGGAACAGGGGGCGGGACGGGGAGCTGTTTTTT. This translates into CASTGNRGRDGELFF.

This clonotype occurred many times. This sequence joins TRBV6-1 and TRBJ1-2; D possibly corresponds to TRBD1 (5 bases). The germline V gene has CDR1 MNHNS and CDR2 SASEGT. V was cut by 6 bases and J by 0 bases, with 14 bases left in between. The CDR3 is 15 amino acids. In DNA, the CDR3 is TGTGCCAGCAGGGGGGAGGTGAGAGCTAACTATGGCTACACCTTC. It yields the protein CASRGEVRANYGYTF.

This clonotype has at least ten counts. The rearrangement links TRBV20-1 to TRBJ2-5, with 7 bases aligning to TRBD1. CDR1 is DFQATT and CDR2 is SNEGSKA in the germline V gene (reference sequence). After removal of 1 base from V and 12 bases from J, the junction contained 14 bases not matched to a gene. This CDR3 is built from 14 residues. CDR3 amino acids: CSARVSRGSGSEYF. The CDR3 nucleotides are TGCAGTGCTAGAGTCTCCAGGGGGTCCGGTAGTGAGTACTTC.

The sample holds many counts of this clonotype. This chain connects TRBV13 to TRBJ2-3; perhaps TRBD1 as D (6 bases). CDR1 PRHDT and CDR2 FYEKMQ come from the germline V gene (reference sequence). The CDR3 is made up of 17 amino acids. V was clipped by 3 bases and J by 2 bases, with 18 bases between them. CDR3 sequence reads: CASSFVPGQGPTDTQYF. CDR3 DNA sequence: TGTGCCAGCAGCTTCGTACCGGGACAAGGACCCACAGATACGCAGTATTTT.

V usage is TRBV29-1 and J usage is TRBJ2-7; TRBD2 agrees at 12 bases. Germline CDR1 SQVTM, CDR2 ANQGSEA. The CDR3 sequence is 15 residues long. The J segment lost 4 bases and the V segment lost 3 bases, leaving 7 bases of the junction unmatched. The DNA of the CDR3 is TGCAGCGTTGAGGAAGGACTAGCGGGACCTTACGAGCAGTACTTC. Protein: CSVEEGLAGPYEQYF.

This clonotype has only a few counts. The rearrangement links TRBV5-1 to TRBJ1-4, with 7 bases identical to TRBD1. V trimming: 4 bases; J trimming: 5 bases; junction bases outside the gene matches: 5. Germline V CDR1 and CDR2: SGHRS, YFSETQ. The CDR3 has 14 residues. This CDR3 is CASSPGQWNEKLFF. DNA of the CDR3: TGCGCCAGCAGCCCGGGACAGTGGAATGAAAAACTGTTTTTT.

The J gene is TRBJ2-2, the V gene TRBV10-3; D unresolved. V was pared by 8 bases and J by 3 bases, with 16 bases between. The germline V gene has CDR1 ENHRY and CDR2 SYGVKD. CDR3 length: 15 residues. CDR3 DNA sequence: TGTGCCATCGCGATGATCGAGAGTGACACCGGGGAGCTGTTTTTT. It specifies CAIAMIESDTGELFF.